A selection of T cell receptor beta chains follows, all from one sample in a study of cytomegalovirus exposure and HLA in healthy donors. Using immunoSEQ multiplex PCR, the repertoire was profiled, and TCRdb retains in-frame clones only, with some absent. The table includes about 34,000 clones, 65% to 90% detected once. Material for sequencing was PBMCs. Receptors originate from a woman in her late teens or twenties in good health and CMV-seropositive. The CDR3 runs from the conserved cysteine through the conserved F or W. The D gene is left open where the match is weak. Clone size is stated in some rows and not others, as once, few, many or a class when expanded.

>TRBJ1-2|TRBD1|NA|TRBV10-2
CASSGTGGSNGYTF
TGCGCCAGCAGTGGGACAGGGGGCTCGAATGGCTACACCTTC
>TRBJ1-1|NA|few|TRBV5-1
CASSFDNRANTEAFF
TGCGCCAGCAGCTTTGACAACAGGGCGAATACTGAAGCTTTCTTT
>TRBJ1-1|NA|NA|TRBV19
CASSAQDSNTEAFF
TGTGCCAGTAGTGCGCAGGACAGCAACACTGAAGCTTTCTTT
>TRBJ2-1|NA|NA|TRBV5-1
CASSLDGRVSYNEQFF
TGCGCCAGCAGCTTGGATGGCCGGGTCTCCTACAATGAGCAGTTCTTC
>TRBJ2-7|TRBD2|NA|TRBV4-3
CASSQDFNRLAGSYEQYF
TGCGCCAGCAGCCAAGACTTCAACAGGCTAGCGGGAAGCTACGAGCAGTACTTC
>TRBJ2-1|TRBD2|NA|TRBV7-9
CASSLAVAGGISNEQFF
TGTGCCAGCAGCTTAGCCGTAGCGGGAGGGATCTCAAATGAGCAGTTCTTC
>TRBJ2-2|TRBD2|NA|TRBV7-8
CASTLAGGLGNTGELFF
TGTGCCAGCACCCTAGCGGGGGGGCTCGGGAACACCGGGGAGCTGTTTTTT
>TRBJ2-2|NA|NA|TRBV30
CAWSVSPGNTGELFF
TGTGCCTGGAGTGTCTCCCCGGGGAACACCGGGGAGCTGTTTTTT
>TRBJ2-7|TRBD1|NA|TRBV5-1
CASRVTGGYEQYF
TGCGCCAGCAGGGTGACAGGGGGCTACGAGCAGTACTTC
>TRBJ1-1|NA|NA|TRBV6-5
CASSYALGGTEAFF
TGTGCCAGCAGTTATGCCTTGGGGGGCACTGAAGCTTTCTTT
>TRBJ2-3|NA|NA|TRBV19
CATKQTLSTDTQYF
TGTGCCACGAAACAGACCCTTAGCACAGATACGCAGTATTTT
>TRBJ2-7|NA|NA|TRBV5-1
CASSTGQYEQYF
TGCGCCAGCAGCACCGGACAGTACGAGCAGTACTTC
>TRBJ2-7|TRBD2|NA|TRBV7-8
CASSGRTSGTYEQYF
TGTGCCAGCAGCGGACGGACTAGCGGGACCTACGAGCAGTACTTC
>TRBJ1-3|TRBD1|NA|TRBV5-1
CASSLGGTGYSGNTIYF
TGCGCCAGCAGCTTGGGGGGGACAGGATATTCTGGAAACACCATATATTTT
>TRBJ2-7|TRBD2|NA|TRBV7-9
CASSLGLAESEQYF
TGTGCCAGCAGCCTCGGACTAGCGGAGAGCGAGCAGTACTTC